This TCR beta chain was sequenced during a study of identical twins. Overall study results and limits: Cord blood beta clonotypes that were abundant carried fewer insertions, and memory repertoires showed no such trend. Out-of-frame beta chain sequences displayed weaker excess sharing between twins. Within twin pairs, the out-of-frame alpha sequences they shared showed excess low generation probability.

One entry per CDR3 protein results from TCRdb running MiXCR on the 5' RACE reads. The data show around 240,000 distinct CDR3 sequences, with approximately 7% seen just once and roughly 3.7% held by the top ten. This clonotype was seen many times. As yet, its antigen is unknown. V lost 4 bases, J lost 10 bases, and 12 bases lay in between. CDR1 is SGHRS and CDR2 is YFSETQ in the germline V gene. The CDR3 sequence is 12 residues long. This sample also appeared in a second study, on yellow fever vaccine responses in identical twins.

The source of this sequence is a woman aged 18 to 35 in good health. The J gene is TRBJ2-1, the V gene TRBV5-1; D not resolved. The sample comprised memory (CD45RO+) T cells sorted from blood. This CDR3 reads CASSDPPIEQFF. For the CDR3, the DNA is TGCGCCAGCAGCGACCCACCCATAGAGCAGTTCTTC.